These 31 T cell receptor beta chains were sequenced from one sample in a study of vaccination and CD4 T cells after COVID-19. The antigens these receptors bind are not known. Cultured CD4+ T cells had their DNA profiled by the Oncomine TCR Beta short-read assay. TCRdb ran MiXCR on the PCR reads and lists one entry per CDR3 protein. Of under 20,000 distinct CDR3 sequences listed, roughly two fifths were seen once; the top ten hold about 10%. Documented treatment: approximately 9-day PBMC culture with coronavirus spike peptide pools or control peptides (ViraFEST assay). The sequenced sample was CD4+ T cells from blood, cultured in vitro, obtained after SARS-CoV-2 vaccination. These TCRs come from a human donor who had recovered from COVID-19.

The chain is built from TRBV20-1 and TRBJ2-3; D possibly matches TRBD1 or TRBD2 (5 bases each). The germline CDR1 and CDR2 sequences are DFQATT and SNEGSKA (reference sequence). This CDR3 is built from 14 residues. Trimming cost V 2 bases and J 0 bases, with 9 bases left between them. The CDR3 sequence is CSARRGPSTDTQYF. CDR3 nucleotides: TGCAGTGCTAGACGGGGACCTAGCACAGATACGCAGTATTTT.

The chain employs TRBV20-1 and TRBJ2-3, with D unresolved. Germline V CDR1 and CDR2: DFQATT, SNEGSKA (reference sequence). CDR3 length: 14 residues. V was cut by 0 bases and J by 5 bases, with 12 bases left in between. The chain's CDR3 is CSARDSIKLDTQYF. DNA for the CDR3: TGCAGTGCTAGAGATTCAATAAAATTAGATACGCAGTATTTT.

This chain uses TRBV6-5 with TRBJ2-7, with 10 bases matching TRBD2. Germline-derived CDR1 and CDR2 are MNHEY and SVGAGI. After removal of 2 bases from V and 2 bases from J, the junction contained 9 bases not matched to a gene. This CDR3 region has 17 residues. The DNA for the CDR3 is TGTGCCAGCAGTTACGCTGCGAGGACTAGCGGAGCCTACGAGCAGTACTTC. Translating it yields CASSYAARTSGAYEQYF.

The chain joins TRBV11-1 to TRBJ2-5; 11 nucleotides match TRBD1. Germline CDR1 SGHAT, CDR2 FQDESV (reference sequence). V gave up 3 bases and J gave up 4 bases; unmatched junction bases: 7. The CDR3 runs 16 residues. The CDR3 region is CASSFTGTGGGETQYF. For the CDR3, the DNA is TGTGCCAGCAGCTTCACCGGGACAGGGGGGGGAGAGACCCAGTACTTC.

J is TRBJ1-5 and V is TRBV19; the D gene is possibly TRBD1 (6 bases). CDR3 size: 15 residues. With 7 bases removed from V and 1 base from J, the gap between germline ends came to 14 bases. Germline V gene sequence: CDR1 LNHDA, CDR2 SQIVND (reference sequence). Here the CDR3 DNA reads TGTGCCAGTATGCCGACAGGAGGGAGCAATCAGCCCCAGCATTTT. It codes for CASMPTGGSNQPQHF. Complete variable domain (other parts from reference TRBV19 and TRBJ1-5): DGGITQSPKYLFRKEGQNVTLSCEQNLNHDAMYWYRQDPGQGLRLIYYSQIVNDFQKGDIAEGYSVSREKKESFPLTVTSAQKNPTAFYLCASMPTGGSNQPQHFGDGTRLSIL.

This clonotype has just a few counts. The chain has TRBV6-1 and TRBJ2-3; D remains unclear. CDR3 length equals 12 residues. Between the trimmed V and J ends, which lost 6 bases and 2 bases, there was a span of 6 bases. Germline assignment: CDR1 MNHNS and CDR2 SASEGT. The CDR3 is CASRKSTDTQYF. The CDR3 coding sequence is TGTGCCAGCAGGAAATCCACAGATACGCAGTATTTT.

The chain uses TRBV6-1 and TRBJ1-2, with D possibly being TRBD1 (5 bases). There are 16 residues in the CDR3. Trimming took off 4 bases at V and 0 bases at J, with 15 bases between the two ends. Germline-derived CDR1 and CDR2 are MNHNS and SASEGT. Here the CDR3 reads CASSVRFGGTNYGYTF. DNA of the CDR3: TGTGCCAGCAGTGTCCGGTTTGGGGGTACTAACTATGGCTACACCTTC.

The genes are TRBV20-1 and TRBJ2-7; D is undetermined. Trimming stripped 2 bases from V and 5 bases from J, with 7 bases between. This CDR3 is 11 amino acids long. Germline V gene lookup returns CDR1 DFQATT and CDR2 SNEGSKA (reference sequence). The CDR3 reads CSARRVDEQYF. CDR3 bases: TGCAGTGCTAGACGGGTTGACGAGCAGTACTTC.

This chain links TRBV10-3 with TRBJ2-7; 9 nucleotides align to TRBD1. V was clipped by 10 bases and J by 7 bases; unmatched bases: 11. The CDR3 length is 13 residues. The V gene's germline CDR1 is ENHRY and CDR2 SYGVKD. The CDR3 DNA follows: TGTGCCACCTCATTGGACAGGGGTCGGGAGCAGTACTTC. It encodes CATSLDRGREQYF.

This clonotype was seen more than once but under ten times. The chain carries TRBV19 and TRBJ2-5; 12 nucleotides match TRBD2. The V segment lost 5 bases and the J segment 5 bases; nucleotides outside the gene matches: 3. Germline V CDR1 and CDR2: LNHDA, SQIVND (reference sequence). The length of the CDR3 is 14 residues. Here the CDR3 reads CASSPGLAGETQYF. The CDR3 DNA reads TGTGCCAGTAGTCCCGGACTAGCGGGGGAGACCCAGTACTTC.

This sequence joins TRBV29-1 and TRBJ1-1; 7 bases fit TRBD1. Losses at the gene ends were 7 bases for V and 0 bases for J; bases not matched to a gene: 2. Germline CDR1 SQVTM, CDR2 ANQGSEA. This CDR3 contains 12 residues. This CDR3 is CSGDRVNTEAFF. The CDR3 DNA follows: TGCAGCGGTGACAGGGTGAACACTGAAGCTTTCTTT.

The chain joins TRBV7-2 to TRBJ2-2; 7 positions agree with TRBD1. V dropped 4 bases and J dropped 0; count of bases not matched to a gene: 5. Germline CDR1 SGHTA, CDR2 FQGNSA. This CDR3 region has 16 residues. CDR3 loop: CASSSRTGSNTGELFF. CDR3 nucleotides: TGTGCCAGCAGCTCCCGGACAGGATCGAACACCGGGGAGCTGTTTTTT.

The table lists this clonotype with a few counts. The chain couples TRBV24-1 to TRBJ2-3; the match to TRBD1 covers 8 bases. This CDR3 is 17 amino acids long. Germline V gene data show CDR1 as KGHDR and CDR2 as SFDVKD. Trimming cost V 4 bases and J 0 bases; bases outside gene matches: 8. CDR3 region: CATSESGGAWSTDTQYF. The DNA of the CDR3 is TGTGCCACCAGTGAATCAGGGGGCGCGTGGAGCACAGATACGCAGTATTTT.

The table lists this clonotype with a few counts. The chain has TRBV27 and TRBJ2-1, with 8 bases identical to TRBD2. Germline trimming cut 8 bases from V and 2 bases from J; bases unmatched to any gene: 8. This CDR3 is 15 amino acids long. The V gene's germline CDR1 is MNHEY and CDR2 SMNVEV (reference sequence). CDR3 in amino acids: CASSSLAATYNEQFF. As DNA, the CDR3 is TGTGCCAGCTCATCACTAGCGGCTACCTACAATGAGCAGTTCTTC.

The chain links TRBV11-2 to TRBJ2-6, with 9 bases identical to TRBD1. Per germline, CDR1 SGHAT and CDR2 FQNNGV. This CDR3 has 17 amino acids. The junction had 8 bases not matched to a gene; V was cut back by 5 bases and J by 3 bases. This chain's CDR3 is CASSPLGTGRGANVLTF. The CDR3 DNA is TGTGCCAGCAGCCCCCTCGGGACAGGGCGTGGGGCCAACGTCCTGACTTTC. The variable domain in full, with the rest retrieved from reference TRBV11-2 and TRBJ2-6, is EAGVAQSPRYKIIEKRQSVAFWCNPISGHATLYWYQQILGQGPKLLIQFQNNGVVDDSQLPKDRFSAERLKGVDSTLKIQPAKLEDSAVYLCASSPLGTGRGANVLTFGAGSRLTVL.

This clonotype has just a few counts. This chain joins TRBV2 and TRBJ2-7; 12 nucleotides match TRBD2. CDR1 and CDR2 (germline): SNHLY, FYNNEI. After removal of 6 bases from V and 4 bases from J, the junction contained 4 bases not matched to a gene. The CDR3 is made up of 14 amino acids. The CDR3 DNA reads as TGTGCCAGCAGCGCCGGGACTAGCGGGTACGAGCAGTACTTC. As protein: CASSAGTSGYEQYF.

V usage is TRBV5-1 and J usage is TRBJ2-7, with 7 bases fitting TRBD1. J was trimmed by 3 bases and V by 4 bases; bases with no gene match: 7. There are 14 residues in the CDR3. Germline CDR1 reads SGHRS; CDR2 reads YFSETQ. For the CDR3, the DNA is TGCGCCAGCAGCCCTTATGGACAGGACTACGAGCAGTACTTC. Translation gives CASSPYGQDYEQYF.

A few counts support this clonotype. The CDR3 is CASSKGLGGRHTASTDTQYF. The CDR3 bases are TGTGCCAGCAGTAAAGGTCTGGGCGGGAGGCATACAGCTAGCACAGATACGCAGTATTTT. V is TRBV27 and J is TRBJ2-3; 8 bases line up with TRBD2. Per the germline V gene, CDR1 is MNHEY and CDR2 is SMNVEV (reference sequence). This CDR3 is built from 20 residues. Trimming at V came to 5 bases and at J to 0 bases, leaving 19 bases not matched to a gene.

This rearrangement joins TRBV7-2 to TRBJ1-1, with D unresolved. Germline values: CDR1 SGHTA, CDR2 FQGNSA. This CDR3 comprises 13 residues. Trimming cost V 1 base and J 7 bases, with 10 bases left between them. The CDR3 spells CASSLDRVYEAFF. CDR3 coding DNA: TGTGCCAGCAGCTTAGACAGAGTATATGAAGCTTTCTTT.

The chain couples TRBV7-2 to TRBJ2-7; possibly TRBD1 for D (5 bases). Trimming cost V 0 bases and J 5 bases, with 17 bases left between them. Germline loops: CDR1 SGHTA, CDR2 FQGNSA. The CDR3 has 16 residues. CDR3 bases: TGTGCCAGCAGCTTAGCCGCATCAGGGCGCATCAACGAGCAGTACTTC. It yields the protein CASSLAASGRINEQYF.

V usage is TRBV20-1 and J usage is TRBJ1-4; no definite D call. The CDR3 consists of 13 residues. The V end lost 0 bases, the J end lost 2 bases, and 4 bases lay between the germline ends. Germline loops: CDR1 DFQATT, CDR2 SNEGSKA (reference sequence). CDR3: CSARDRTNEKLFF. As DNA, the CDR3 is TGCAGTGCTAGAGACCGCACTAATGAAAAACTGTTTTTT.

The chain employs TRBV20-1 and TRBJ2-5, with 10 nucleotides matching TRBD1. CDR1 is DFQATT and CDR2 is SNEGSKA in the germline V gene (reference sequence). The CDR3 loop spans 13 amino acids. The ends lost 6 bases at V and 2 bases at J; junction bases unmatched: 3. CDR3 sequence: CSAGDRGQETQYF. In DNA form, the CDR3 reads TGCAGTGCAGGGGACAGGGGACAAGAGACCCAGTACTTC.

This clonotype was detected only a few times. The chain couples TRBV20-1 to TRBJ1-1; 11 nucleotides agree with TRBD1. Germline CDR1 reads DFQATT; CDR2 reads SNEGSKA (reference sequence). There are 13 residues in the CDR3. V was clipped by 6 bases and J by 5 bases; unmatched bases: 5. The CDR3 protein is CSARTGGGTEAFF. CDR3 DNA sequence: TGCAGTGCCAGGACAGGGGGCGGAACTGAAGCTTTCTTT.

This clonotype was counted a few times. Written as DNA, the CDR3 is TGTGCCTGGAGGTCCGTGGGCTACACCTTC. It codes for CAWRSVGYTF. The V gene is TRBV30, the J gene TRBJ1-2; D ambiguous. CDR1 is GTSNPN, CDR2 SVGIG, per germline (reference sequence). Between the trimmed V and J ends, which lost 3 bases and 8 bases, there was a span of 7 bases. The CDR3 is 10 residues long.

V usage is TRBV30 and J usage is TRBJ1-1; no firm D call. Deletions cut 5 bases from V and 0 bases from J, with 4 bases between. Germline V gene data show CDR1 as GTSNPN and CDR2 as SVGIG (reference sequence). The CDR3 extends over 11 amino acids. CDR3 nucleotide sequence: TGTGCCTGGGTGATGAACACTGAAGCTTTCTTT. Translating it yields CAWVMNTEAFF.

The chain uses TRBV29-1 and TRBJ2-5; D ambiguous. Germline V lookup: CDR1 SQVTM, CDR2 ANQGSEA. The CDR3 is 13 residues long. The V gene lost 2 bases and the J gene lost 3 bases, with 10 bases spanning the gap. CDR3 region: CSVEYVGKETQYF. For the CDR3, the DNA is TGCAGCGTTGAATATGTCGGCAAAGAGACCCAGTACTTC.

The table lists this clonotype with a few counts. The chain links TRBV29-1 to TRBJ1-5; TRBD1 aligns across 7 bases. Germline CDR1 is SQVTM and CDR2 is ANQGSEA. The length of the CDR3 is 13 residues. V shed 6 bases and J 7 bases; nucleotides not matched to a gene: 9. The CDR3 loop reads CSVDTGVGQPQHF. The CDR3 DNA reads TGCAGCGTAGATACAGGGGTGGGCCAGCCCCAGCATTTT. The entire variable domain, with the rest obtained from reference TRBV29-1 and TRBJ1-5, is as follows: SAVISQKPSRDICQRGTSLTIQCQVDSQVTMMFWYRQQPGQSLTLIATANQGSEATYESGFVIDKFPISRPNLTFSTLTVSNMSPEDSSIYLCSVDTGVGQPQHFGDGTRLSIL.

The V and J genes are TRBV7-9 and TRBJ2-1; no clear D. The V end was cut by 7 bases, the J end by 3 bases, with 4 bases between. This CDR3 has 11 amino acids. Germline V lookup: CDR1 SEHNR, CDR2 FQNEAQ (reference sequence). CDR3 sequence: CASTRYNEQFF. CDR3 sequence (DNA): TGTGCCAGCACCCGCTACAATGAGCAGTTCTTC.

The chain employs TRBV7-2 and TRBJ1-5; no clear D gene. With 1 base removed from V and 6 bases from J, the gap between germline ends came to 10 bases. The V gene's germline CDR1 is SGHTA and CDR2 FQGNSA. The CDR3 totals 14 residues. The CDR3 nucleotides read TGTGCCAGCAGCTTAGTGGGTATAGGTCAGCCCCAGCATTTT. As protein: CASSLVGIGQPQHF.

V and J are TRBV10-3 and TRBJ1-6; weak D call: TRBD1 (5 bases). Per the germline V gene, CDR1 is ENHRY and CDR2 is SYGVKD. The CDR3 has 18 amino acids. V gave up 6 bases and J gave up 5 bases, with 23 bases separating them. The CDR3 bases are TGTGCCATCAGGCAGCCCCCCCGGGCAGGGATAGATAATTCACCCCTCCACTTT. Translation: CAIRQPPRAGIDNSPLHF.

The CDR3 sequence is CASSLGEHQPQHF. DNA for the CDR3: TGTGCCAGCAGTTTAGGCGAGCATCAGCCCCAGCATTTT. This chain uses TRBV12-3 or TRBV12-4 with TRBJ1-5; D is unclear. The CDR3 length is 13 residues. Trimming removed 1 base at V and 5 bases at J, with 6 bases between.